This entry lists 32 T cell receptor beta chains sequenced from one sample in a study of T cell clonality in common variable immunodeficiency. Profiling relied on immunoSEQ multiplex PCR, and the TCRdb table lists in-frame clones only, not all of them. Recorded here are 35,000 to 55,000 clones, none singletons. The specimen was peripheral blood mononuclear cells. These receptors originate from a person between 18 and 69 years old in good health.

Ten or more counts support this clone. The read gets to within 3 residues of the CDR3 end, and the germline J gene fills in the rest. The V and J genes are TRBV6-2 or TRBV6-3 and TRBJ1-2; perhaps TRBD1 as D (5 bases). V lost 5 bases and J lost 7, with 11 bases in between. The CDR3 has 12 residues. Germline loops: CDR1 MNHEY, CDR2 SVGEGT. Incomplete CDR3 DNA: TGTGCCAGCAGTACGGGGGGGTTTGGC. This encodes CASSTGGFG. The whole CDR3 protein is CASSTGGFGYTF.

This clone has at least ten counts. The read terminates 3 residues ahead of where the CDR3 ends, so the germline J gene completes it. V is TRBV7-2 and J is TRBJ2-7, with D perhaps matching TRBD1 (6 bases). The CDR3 totals 13 residues. Looked up from germline, CDR1 is SGHTA and CDR2 is FQGNSA. V was trimmed by 6 bases and J by 5 bases, leaving 14 bases between them. The CDR3 region is CASRGAVRNEQYF. CDR3 DNA (partial): TGTGCCAGCAGGGGGGCCGTGCGAAACGAG.

This clone was picked up many times. The read terminates 3 residues before the CDR3 end, so the remaining end is supplied by the germline J gene. The J gene is TRBJ2-7, the V gene TRBV29-1; 7 positions match TRBD2. This CDR3 has 13 residues. V shed 5 bases, J shed 0 bases, and the junction held 4 bases outside the gene matches. Germline loops: CDR1 SQVTM, CDR2 ANQGSEA. Here the CDR3 reads CSVRRTSSYEQYF. The CDR3 DNA, read in part, is TGCAGCGTTCGACGGACTAGCTCCTACGAG.

Ten or more counts support this clone. Sequencing ends 3 residues short of the CDR3 end; the germline J gene provides the rest. The V gene is TRBV7-9, the J gene TRBJ1-2; D unresolved. The CDR3 runs 14 residues. The V gene's germline CDR1 is SEHNR and CDR2 FQNEAQ (reference sequence). Trimming pared 3 bases from V and 5 bases from J, leaving 13 bases between. CDR3 DNA (partial): TGTGCCAGCAGCTTCCCTCTCGGACTTTATGGC. Its translation: CASSFPLGLYG. The whole CDR3 protein is CASSFPLGLYGYTF.

This clone has at least ten counts. Sequencing ends 3 residues short of the CDR3 end; the germline J gene provides the rest. This rearrangement joins TRBV20-1 to TRBJ1-2; 8 bases match TRBD1. The CDR3 has 18 residues. After removal of 0 bases from V and 6 bases from J, the junction contained 18 bases not matched to a gene. Germline assignment: CDR1 DFQATT and CDR2 SNEGSKA (reference sequence). Partial CDR3 DNA: TGCAGTGCTAGAGATTTCGTCGGCAGGGGGCCTTCAAAGGATGGC. Protein sequence: CSARDFVGRGPSKDG. The full CDR3 is CSARDFVGRGPSKDGYTF.

This clone has ten or more counts. The read ends 3 residues early relative to the CDR3; the germline J gene fills the gap. V and J are TRBV5-1 and TRBJ2-6; the D is unclear. The CDR3 consists of 14 residues. Germline V lookup: CDR1 SGHRS, CDR2 YFSETQ. V was shortened by 1 base and J by 0 bases, with 2 bases between the two germline ends. CDR3 DNA (partial): TGCGCCAGCAGCTTGCTCTCTGGGGCCAACGTC. Its protein is CASSLLSGANV. The complete CDR3 reads CASSLLSGANVLTF.

Ten or more counts support this clone. Coverage ceases 3 residues before the CDR3 finishes, and the germline J gene fills in the end. The chain uses TRBV20-1 and TRBJ2-5, with 8 bases aligning to TRBD2. The CDR3 extends over 14 amino acids. The junction had 7 bases not matched to a gene; V was cut back by 5 bases and J by 2 bases. Germline V gene lookup returns CDR1 DFQATT and CDR2 SNEGSKA (reference sequence). CDR3 DNA, as far as it was read: TGCAGTGCTGCGGGGGGACTACAACAAGAGACC. Its translation is CSAAGGLQQET. From start to end, the CDR3 is CSAAGGLQQETQYF.

This clone was seen at least ten times. The read falls 3 residues short of the CDR3 end, and the missing part is taken from the germline J gene. V gene TRBV5-1 combines with J gene TRBJ2-7; possibly TRBD1 for D (6 bases). The V gene's germline CDR1 is SGHRS and CDR2 YFSETQ. V shed 5 bases and J shed 4 bases, with 16 bases lying between them. This CDR3 has 14 amino acids. The CDR3 here is CASSFGGRLYEQYF. The part of the CDR3 DNA that was read is TGCGCCAGCAGTTTTGGGGGCCGTTTGTACGAG.

This clone appeared many times. The CDR3 end lies 3 residues beyond the end of the read and is filled in from the germline J gene. J is TRBJ1-5 and V is TRBV2, with a tentative D call TRBD1 (6 bases). CDR3 length: 14 amino acids. CDR1 is SNHLY, CDR2 FYNNEI, per germline. The V and J ends lost 2 bases and 1 base respectively, with 6 bases between them. Incomplete CDR3 DNA: TGTGCCAGCAGTGAACAGGGGAGCAATCAGCCC. Translated, it gives CASSEQGSNQP. The whole CDR3 protein is CASSEQGSNQPQHF.

This clone showed up many times. The CDR3 is cut off 3 residues early in the read; its end comes from the germline J gene. The V and J genes are TRBV18 and TRBJ2-7, with TRBD2 matching 8 bases. The CDR3 totals 14 residues. With 2 bases clipped from V and 2 bases from J, the junction kept 2 bases outside the gene matches. Germline CDR1 is KGHSH and CDR2 is LQKENI. Partial CDR3 DNA: TGTGCCAGCTCACCAACTAGCGGAACCTACGAG. This codes for CASSPTSGTYE. The whole CDR3 protein reads CASSPTSGTYEQYF.

In its sample, this clone was seen many times. The CDR3 DNA, read in part, is TGCGCCAGCAGCTTACCTCCGGGGACAGGGGGGAGCACTGAA. It specifies CASSLPPGTGGSTE. The whole CDR3 reads CASSLPPGTGGSTEAFF. V usage is TRBV5-1 and J usage is TRBJ1-1; 11 bases match TRBD1. The read ends 3 residues shy of where the CDR3 ends; the end is completed using the germline J gene. This CDR3 region has 17 residues. Germline assignment: CDR1 SGHRS and CDR2 YFSETQ. The V gene end was trimmed by 2 bases and the J gene end by 4 bases; junction bases not matched to a gene: 10.

This clone was seen ten or more times. The read terminates 3 residues before the CDR3 end, so the remaining end is supplied by the germline J gene. This chain joins TRBV20-1 and TRBJ2-1; possibly TRBD1 for D (6 bases). The CDR3 extends over 15 amino acids. Germline V gene lookup returns CDR1 DFQATT and CDR2 SNEGSKA (reference sequence). Trimming removed 6 bases at V and 0 bases at J, with 15 bases between. The sequenced CDR3 bases are TGCAGTGCGTTGGACAGTACAGTCTCCTACAATGAG. Its translation is CSALDSTVSYNE. Given in full, the CDR3 is CSALDSTVSYNEQFF.

As concerns this clone: The sequenced fragment ends 3 residues before the CDR3 boundary, so the rest is inferred from the germline J gene. The genes are TRBV11-3 and TRBJ2-3; D gene unclear. CDR3 length equals 15 residues. Germline CDR1 and CDR2: SGHNT and YENEEA. Trimming took off 1 base at V and 4 bases at J, with 12 bases between the two ends. Incomplete CDR3 DNA: TGTGCCAGCAGCTTAGTCCGCAACCGCGCAGATACG. Residues: CASSLVRNRADT. From start to end, the CDR3 is CASSLVRNRADTQYF.

This clone was observed a handful of times. The read finishes 3 residues shy of the CDR3 end, and the germline J gene is used to complete it. The chain recombines TRBV7-9 with TRBJ1-3; D is ambiguous. The germline V gene encodes CDR1 SEHNR and CDR2 FQNEAQ (reference sequence). With 5 bases removed from V and 0 bases from J, the gap between germline ends came to 11 bases. The CDR3 is made up of 15 amino acids. This CDR3 is CASSPPPSSGNTIYF. The part of the CDR3 DNA that was read is TGTGCCAGCAGCCCTCCTCCCAGCTCTGGAAACACC.

Many counts were recorded for this clone. The read stops 3 residues short of the end of the CDR3; the missing end is completed from the germline J gene. The chain links TRBV9 to TRBJ2-7; TRBD2 matches at 14 bases. V gave up 0 bases and J gave up 4 bases; unmatched junction bases: 3. CDR3 size: 16 residues. The germline gives CDR1 SGDLS, CDR2 YYNGEE. The CDR3 loop reads CASSVAGTSGSYEQYF. The part of the CDR3 DNA that was read is TGTGCCAGCAGCGTAGCAGGGACTAGCGGGAGTTACGAG.

This clone was seen a handful of times. The sequenced fragment ends 3 residues before the CDR3 boundary, so the rest is inferred from the germline J gene. V usage is TRBV5-4 and J usage is TRBJ2-1; 9 bases agree with TRBD2. After removal of 3 bases from V and 7 bases from J, the junction contained 8 bases not matched to a gene. The germline gives CDR1 SGHNT, CDR2 YYREEE (reference sequence). The CDR3 loop spans 15 amino acids. CDR3 amino acids: CASSSPAGGRNEQFF. The part of the CDR3 DNA that was read is TGTGCCAGCAGCTCGCCAGCGGGAGGAAGGAATGAG. Looking up the rest from reference TRBV5-4 and TRBJ2-1 gives the full variable domain: ETGVTQSPTHLIKTRGQQVTLRCSSQSGHNTVSWYQQALGQGPQFIFQYYREEENGRGNFPPRFSGLQFPNYSSELNVNALELDDSALYLCASSSPAGGRNEQFFGPGTRLTVL.

This clone was seen ten or more times. The read falls 3 residues short of the CDR3 end, and the missing part is taken from the germline J gene. The genes are TRBV10-3 and TRBJ2-7; TRBD1 aligns across 7 bases. Losses at the gene ends were 0 bases for V and 2 bases for J; bases not matched to a gene: 1. This CDR3 region has 14 residues. Germline loops: CDR1 ENHRY, CDR2 SYGVKD. The sequenced part of the CDR3 DNA is TGTGCCATCAGTGAGTCGACAGGGACCTACGAG. As protein: CAISESTGTYE. The whole CDR3 protein is CAISESTGTYEQYF.

This clone was picked up many times. The CDR3 is cut off 3 residues early in the read; its end comes from the germline J gene. This chain joins TRBV7-9 and TRBJ2-7; perhaps TRBD1 as D (6 bases). The V gene lost 3 bases and the J gene lost 0 bases, with 12 bases spanning the gap. The germline CDR1 and CDR2 sequences are SEHNR and FQNEAQ (reference sequence). The CDR3 is 15 amino acids. CDR3 residues: CASSFYRDISYEQYF. The part of the CDR3 DNA that was read is TGTGCCAGCAGCTTTTACAGGGACATCTCCTACGAG. Using reference TRBV7-9 and TRBJ2-7 for the parts outside the CDR3, the full variable domain is DTGVSQNPRHKITKRGQNVTFRCDPISEHNRLYWYRQTLGQGPEFLTYFQNEAQLEKSRLLSDRFSAERPKGSFSTLEIQRTEQGDSAMYLCASSFYRDISYEQYFGPGTRLTVT.

This clone was seen at least ten times. The observed sequence ends 3 residues before the CDR3 terminus, with the missing tail filled in from the germline J gene. V usage is TRBV5-1 and J usage is TRBJ1-5; 9 nucleotides align to TRBD1. The ends lost 5 bases at V and 0 bases at J; junction bases unmatched: 9. The length of the CDR3 is 17 residues. Germline V gene lookup returns CDR1 SGHRS and CDR2 YFSETQ. The CDR3 protein is CASRPGQGDLSNQPQHF. Partial CDR3 DNA: TGCGCCAGCAGGCCGGGACAGGGAGATCTTAGCAATCAGCCC.

Only a few counts were recorded for this clone. The CDR3 goes on 3 residues after the read ends, and that part is filled in from the germline J gene. Within the sample, other DNA sequences also encode this same CDR3. This sequence joins TRBV20-1 and TRBJ2-1, with 11 bases that match TRBD2. The CDR3 is 14 residues long. Germline values: CDR1 DFQATT, CDR2 SNEGSKA (reference sequence). CDR3 residues: CSARTSGLYNEQFF. The part of the CDR3 DNA that was read is TGCAGCGCTCGGACTAGCGGGCTGTACAATGAG.

This clone was counted ten times or more. The read ends 3 residues shy of where the CDR3 ends; the end is completed using the germline J gene. This rearrangement joins TRBV11-3 to TRBJ1-6; TRBD1 aligns across 7 bases. V shed 5 bases and J 6 bases; nucleotides not matched to a gene: 7. CDR3 length equals 15 residues. The germline gives CDR1 SGHNT, CDR2 YENEEA. The CDR3 bases that were read are TGTGCCAGCAGCATAACAGGGGCTGCTAATTCACCC. Translating gives CASSITGAANSP. The entire CDR3 protein reads CASSITGAANSPLHF.

This clone was seen at least ten times. The read comes to an end 3 residues before the CDR3 does, leaving the germline J gene to fill in the end. The chain has TRBV7-9 and TRBJ1-1; 7 nucleotides match TRBD1. Germline lookup yields CDR1 SEHNR and CDR2 FQNEAQ (reference sequence). V lost 5 bases to trimming and J lost 6 bases; unmatched junction nucleotides: 12. There are 15 residues in the CDR3. This CDR3 reads CASSPLSGGSSEAFF. Partial CDR3 DNA: TGTGCCAGCAGCCCTCTTTCAGGGGGTAGTTCTGAA.

The sample holds many counts of this clone. The CDR3 extends 3 residues past the end of the read, so its final part is completed from the germline J gene. The rearrangement links TRBV19 to TRBJ2-1; tentatively, D is TRBD1 (6 bases). CDR1 LNHDA and CDR2 SQIVND come from the germline V gene (reference sequence). V was pared by 2 bases and J by 8 bases, with 16 bases between. CDR3 length: 15 amino acids. The sequenced part of the CDR3 DNA is TGTGCCAGTAGTATACGGGATCAGGGGTTGGATGAG. This sequence encodes CASSIRDQGLDE. The complete CDR3 protein is CASSIRDQGLDEQFF.

This clone was recorded many times. The CDR3 end lies 3 residues beyond the end of the read and is filled in from the germline J gene. The chain uses TRBV30 and TRBJ1-1; possible D gene TRBD1, 5 bases. There are 12 residues in the CDR3. Germline V gene lookup returns CDR1 GTSNPN and CDR2 SVGIG (reference sequence). V was trimmed by 5 bases and J by 3 bases, leaving 10 bases between them. The CDR3 bases that were read are TGTGCCTGGTCCCCGGGGGACACTGAA. Its translation is CAWSPGDTE. In full, the CDR3 is CAWSPGDTEAFF.

This clone was recorded many times. The CDR3 goes on 3 residues after the read ends, and that part is filled in from the germline J gene. V is TRBV11-2 and J is TRBJ1-4; no clear D. Germline lookup yields CDR1 SGHAT and CDR2 FQNNGV. Deletions cut 3 bases from V and 2 bases from J, with 7 bases between. The CDR3 consists of 14 residues. The CDR3 DNA, read in part, is TGTGCCAGCAGCTTGGGCTTGACTAATGAAAAA. Translating gives CASSLGLTNEK. The complete CDR3 protein is CASSLGLTNEKLFF.

Ten or more counts support this clone. Read sequence stops 3 residues before the CDR3 end, and the germline J gene provides the missing end. The V call is TRBV6-2 or TRBV6-3, the J call TRBJ2-1; 9 nucleotides agree with TRBD2. Trimming cost V 8 bases and J 1 base; bases outside gene matches: 9. The length of the CDR3 is 16 residues. In germline, CDR1 is MNHEY, CDR2 SVGEGT. The chain's CDR3 is CASQYVAGDSYNEQFF. The part of the CDR3 DNA that was read is TGTGCCAGCCAATACGTAGCGGGGGATTCCTACAATGAG.

This clone came up many times. From the germline J gene comes the end of the CDR3, since the read stops 3 residues before it. The V gene is TRBV20-1, the J gene TRBJ2-2, with 9 bases matching TRBD1. CDR3 size: 16 residues. With 0 bases clipped from V and 6 bases from J, the junction kept 8 bases outside the gene matches. Per the germline V gene, CDR1 is DFQATT and CDR2 is SNEGSKA (reference sequence). This CDR3 reads CSARDGGQGVAGELFF. The CDR3 bases that were read are TGCAGTGCTAGAGATGGGGGACAGGGTGTAGCCGGGGAG.

This clone has at least ten counts. The CDR3 is cut off 3 residues early in the read; its end comes from the germline J gene. This chain links TRBV29-1 with TRBJ2-7; TRBD1 aligns across 7 bases. Trimming removed 6 bases from V and 6 bases from J; junction bases left unmatched: 5. Germline loops: CDR1 SQVTM, CDR2 ANQGSEA. The CDR3 length is 11 residues. CDR3 protein: CSVRTGVEQYF. Partial CDR3 DNA: TGCAGCGTCAGAACAGGGGTCGAG.

This clone has ten or more counts. The read ends 3 residues before the CDR3 terminus; that terminus is restored from the germline J gene. This sequence joins TRBV9 and TRBJ2-3; 7 bases are a match to TRBD1. Germline CDR1 SGDLS, CDR2 YYNGEE. J gave up 1 base and V 0 bases, and 8 bases lay outside the gene matches. This CDR3 is 17 amino acids long. CDR3 DNA, as far as it was read: TGTGCCAGCAGCGTAGAGGCCAGGGGGAGAGGCACAGATACG. Its protein is CASSVEARGRGTDT. The whole CDR3 protein reads CASSVEARGRGTDTQYF.

This clone was seen ten or more times. The missing CDR3 end, 3 residues past where the read stops, is filled in from the germline J gene. The chain links TRBV30 to TRBJ2-1, with 9 nucleotides matching TRBD2. The CDR3 consists of 15 residues. The germline CDR1 and CDR2 sequences are GTSNPN and SVGIG (reference sequence). V lost 4 bases to trimming and J lost 6 bases; unmatched junction nucleotides: 10. CDR3 protein: CAWTGVAGVFNEQFF. The covered CDR3 bases are TGTGCCTGGACCGGGGTAGCGGGAGTGTTCAATGAG.

This clone was counted between two and nine times. The read ends 3 residues before the CDR3 terminus; that terminus is restored from the germline J gene. This chain uses TRBV11-2 with TRBJ2-1, with D unclear. Trimming stripped 6 bases from V and 3 bases from J, with 9 bases between. There are 13 residues in the CDR3. Germline-derived CDR1 and CDR2 are SGHAT and FQNNGV. The CDR3 sequence: CASRPDFYNEQFF. The CDR3 DNA, read in part, is TGTGCCAGCAGGCCCGACTTCTACAATGAG.

This clone was observed many times. The read stops 3 residues short of the end of the CDR3; the missing end is completed from the germline J gene. The chain has TRBV19 and TRBJ1-6; 7 nucleotides match TRBD1. CDR1 is LNHDA, CDR2 SQIVND, per germline (reference sequence). V lost 3 bases and J lost 10; bases outside the gene matches: 3. This CDR3 has 13 residues. The DNA read from the CDR3 is TGTGCCAGTAGTATGGACAGGCGATCACCC. Translating it yields CASSMDRRSP. The entire CDR3 reads CASSMDRRSPLHF.